This T cell receptor (beta chain) was profiled in a study of blood T cell repertoires in COVID-19. At the level of the study: The United States, Italy and Spain supplied acute and convalescent COVID-19 samples. Sample material is recorded as cDNA or gDNA derived from T cells, B-cell-depleted T cells, or PBMCs.

The CDR3 runs 15 residues. J gave up 4 bases and V 5 bases, and 6 bases lay outside the gene matches. Germline CDR1 reads MDHEN; CDR2 reads SYDVKM. Followed over time, Seattle patients had been enrolled while infection was active. In the original workflow: Using reference gene primer amplification, nucleated cell counts were estimated. This table comes from immunoSEQ multiplex PCR, and its TCRdb copy is limited to in-frame clones, with some not included. V, J and clone size are taken as reported in that table, and D and trimming were inferred from the DNA itself. The table shows under 200,000 clones, with around 86% occurring only once.

The TCR was taken from a woman over 75 with COVID-19, enrolled during active disease. V gene TRBV28 combines with J gene TRBJ2-2, with 8 bases aligning to TRBD1. Sequencing was performed on peripheral blood. The CDR3 DNA sequence: TGTGCCAGCAGTGCCGGGGACAGGTCCACCGGGGAGCTGTTTTTT. This gives the protein CASSAGDRSTGELFF.